The TCR beta chain under discussion was sequenced for a study of blood T cell repertoires in COVID-19. The length of the CDR3 is 11 residues. In germline, CDR1 is DFQATT, CDR2 SNEGSKA (reference sequence). This clone has more than one count but fewer than ten. Assay: immunoSEQ multiplex PCR; the TCRdb copy retains only in-frame clones and omits some. The repertoire has 50,000 to 85,000 clones, just under 80% of them found once; the top ten carry 8.5% to 10%. This sequence was found in a human donor in a cohort sampled during active COVID-19. Sequenced material: peripheral blood. This chain links TRBV20-1 with TRBJ1-1; TRBD1 aligns across 10 bases. The chain's CDR3 is CRATGGVKAFF. CDR3 bases: TGCAGGGCGACAGGGGGCGTAAAAGCTTTCTTT.